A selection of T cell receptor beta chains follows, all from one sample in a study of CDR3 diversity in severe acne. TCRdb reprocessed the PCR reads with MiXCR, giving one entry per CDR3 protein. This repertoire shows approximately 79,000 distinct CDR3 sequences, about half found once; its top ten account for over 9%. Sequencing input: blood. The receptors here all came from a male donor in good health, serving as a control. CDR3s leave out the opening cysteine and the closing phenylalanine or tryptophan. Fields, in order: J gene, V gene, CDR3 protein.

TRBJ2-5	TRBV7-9	ASSVGGGMETQY
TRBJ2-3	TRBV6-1	AGGGRGTGSTDTQY
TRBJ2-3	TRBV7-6	ASSRGLAGADTQY
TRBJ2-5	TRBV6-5	ASSSPGGGDRQETQY
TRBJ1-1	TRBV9	ASNRRPGGLTEAF
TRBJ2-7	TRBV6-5	ASSYAPGRIGYEQY
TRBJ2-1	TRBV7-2	ASSPWTSGADNEQF
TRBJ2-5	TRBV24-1	ATSDSRTQPGTQY
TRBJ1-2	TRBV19	ASSTEYGYT
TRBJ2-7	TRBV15	ATSRAGQSYEQY
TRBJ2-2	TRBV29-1	SVGTGGDTGELF
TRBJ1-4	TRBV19	ASSIVPTTELF
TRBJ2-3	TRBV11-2	ASTRGIYVGMAQY
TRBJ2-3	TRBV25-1	ASSDSGSADTQY